This T cell receptor beta chain emerged from a study of neurological immune-mediated disorders. At least ten counts were recorded for this clonotype. Its antigen is currently unknown. The time point was: longitudinal time-point 3. PBMCs numbering 2 million and stored at -80 C yielded the unsorted libraries. Study-wide findings and caveats: Patients with HTLV-1-associated myelopathy showed the most TCR clonal expansion. Those with multiple sclerosis showed the least, falling below healthy controls. When repertoires were grouped phylogenetically, those of 18 of 34 multiple sclerosis patients fell into one related-CDR3 cluster, a possible signature.

MiXCR, run by TCRdb on the 5' RACE reads, gives a single entry per CDR3 protein. This sample has fewer than 85,000 distinct CDR3 sequences, with approximately 4.6% found just once. The sequencing sample was made of PBMCs. This TCR was sampled from a woman aged 55-75 years with multiple sclerosis.

CDR3 protein: CASSLYRGGLPEAFF. The CDR3 DNA reads TGTGCCAGCAGTTTATATCGAGGGGGCTTGCCTGAAGCTTTCTTT. The V call is TRBV27, the J call TRBJ1-1, with 7 bases fitting TRBD1. Trimming took 1 base from V and 6 from J; bases not matched to a gene: 8. Germline V gives CDR1 MNHEY, CDR2 SMNVEV (reference sequence). This CDR3 region has 15 residues.